These 17 T cell receptor beta chains came from one sample sequenced in a study of beta chain features in type 1 diabetes. Expressed TCRB transcripts were sequenced, since all the RNA that had been isolated was reverse transcribed. Measured with immunoSEQ multiplex PCR; TCRdb has only the in-frame clones, and not every one. Of hundreds of thousands of clones in the sample, less than 20% were seen once. The source material was naive CD4+ T cells from blood. The receptor set was obtained from a man in his late teens or twenties in good health.

The chain combines TRBV19 with TRBJ1-5, with a tentative D call TRBD1 (6 bases). This CDR3 comprises 16 residues. Germline values: CDR1 LNHDA, CDR2 SQIVND (reference sequence). The V gene lost 7 bases and the J gene lost 4 bases, with 20 bases spanning the gap. The CDR3 region is CASTKFRDRRNQPQHF. The CDR3 nucleotides are TGTGCCAGTACTAAGTTTCGAGACAGGCGTAATCAGCCCCAGCATTTT. The variable domain in full, completed from reference TRBV19 and TRBJ1-5, reads DGGITQSPKYLFRKEGQNVTLSCEQNLNHDAMYWYRQDPGQGLRLIYYSQIVNDFQKGDIAEGYSVSREKKESFPLTVTSAQKNPTAFYLCASTKFRDRRNQPQHFGDGTRLSIL.

This clone was detected a few times. V gene TRBV5-1 combines with J gene TRBJ2-4; 11 bases map to TRBD2. CDR1 is SGHRS and CDR2 is YFSETQ in the germline V gene. This CDR3 region has 18 residues. The V and J ends lost 5 bases and 0 bases, in that order; junction bases with no gene match: 10. This chain's CDR3 is CASSYRLAGPVAKNIQYF. The CDR3 region has the DNA TGCGCCAGCAGTTACAGACTAGCGGGACCGGTAGCCAAAAACATTCAGTACTTC. The full variable domain, rest sourced from reference TRBV5-1 and TRBJ2-4, is KAGVTQTPRYLIKTRGQQVTLSCSPISGHRSVSWYQQTPGQGLQFLFEYFSETQRNKGNFPGRFSGRQFSNSRSEMNVSTLELGDSALYLCASSYRLAGPVAKNIQYFGAGTRLSVL.

This sequence joins TRBV28 and TRBJ1-1, with a possible D match to TRBD1 (5 bases). The CDR3 loop spans 15 amino acids. Germline V gives CDR1 MDHEN, CDR2 SYDVKM. Trimming took off 3 bases at V and 6 bases at J, with 17 bases between the two ends. The CDR3 DNA reads as TGTGCCAGCAGTTTCCCCGGCGGGACTCTGGCTGAAGCTTTCTTT. Its protein product is CASSFPGGTLAEAFF.

The rearrangement links TRBV7-2 to TRBJ2-5, with 9 bases lining up with TRBD2. With V trimmed by 5 bases and J by 1 base, 8 bases remained unmatched. This CDR3 contains 16 residues. Germline V gene data show CDR1 as SGHTA and CDR2 as FQGNSA. The CDR3 nucleotides read TGTGCCAGCAGCCCCGGGACTAGCCCGATCCAAGAGACCCAGTACTTC. It codes for CASSPGTSPIQETQYF.

This clone was seen more than once but under ten times. This sequence joins TRBV7-2 and TRBJ2-1; D unresolved. Trimming removed 3 bases from V and 8 bases from J, with 17 bases in between. CDR3 size: 15 residues. Germline V gene lookup returns CDR1 SGHTA and CDR2 FQGNSA. CDR3 protein: CASSFSPRSGDEQFF. The DNA of the CDR3 is TGTGCCAGCAGCTTTTCCCCTAGGTCAGGAGATGAGCAGTTCTTC.

About this clone: A read error may account for a junction end that differs from germline. This chain joins TRBV28 and TRBJ1-4; D remains ambiguous. The CDR3 covers 12 residues. Germline lookup yields CDR1 MDHEN and CDR2 SYDVKM. CDR3: CASSSLRPGCSF. Written as DNA, the CDR3 is TGTGCCAGCAGTTCCTTACGTCCGGGCTGTTCTTTT.

This clone was seen a few times. The rearrangement links TRBV7-8 to TRBJ1-2; D is undetermined. V dropped 5 bases and J dropped 3 bases, with 16 bases sitting between them. Germline V gene lookup returns CDR1 SGHVS and CDR2 FQNEAQ. This CDR3 has 15 residues. The CDR3 sequence is CASSLRTRADYGYTF. In DNA, the CDR3 is TGTGCCAGCAGCCTCCGGACCCGGGCCGACTATGGCTACACCTTC.

The J gene is TRBJ2-3, the V gene TRBV25-1, with TRBD1 as a possible D gene (6 bases). Germline values: CDR1 MGHDK, CDR2 SYGVNS. Deletions cut 5 bases from V and 5 bases from J, with 17 bases between. There are 15 residues in the CDR3. The CDR3 sequence is CASSPVRGHRDTQYF. CDR3 in DNA: TGTGCCAGCAGTCCGGTCAGGGGCCACCGAGATACGCAGTATTTT.

V gene TRBV18 combines with J gene TRBJ2-3, with 7 bases aligning to TRBD1. The ends lost 1 base at V and 1 base at J; junction bases unmatched: 2. The V gene's germline CDR1 is KGHSH and CDR2 LQKENI. The CDR3 length is 15 residues. The CDR3 is CASSPLTGGTDTQYF. Written as DNA, the CDR3 is TGTGCCAGCTCACCACTTACAGGGGGCACAGATACGCAGTATTTT.

This clone was recorded a few times. The chain links TRBV7-3 to TRBJ2-3; weak D call: TRBD2 (5 bases). Looked up from germline, CDR1 is SGHTA and CDR2 is FQGTGA. Trimming left V 11 bases short and J 0 bases short, with 12 bases between. The CDR3 spans 13 residues. CDR3 sequence reads: CAVNTGSTDTQYF. The CDR3 DNA reads as TGTGCCGTCAACACGGGGAGCACAGATACGCAGTATTTT.

There are a few counts of this clone. The chain joins TRBV7-9 to TRBJ1-1, with 8 bases identical to TRBD1. The germline CDR1 and CDR2 sequences are SEHNR and FQNEAQ (reference sequence). J was trimmed by 5 bases and V by 5 bases; bases with no gene match: 10. CDR3 length: 15 residues. CDR3 in amino acids: CASSTRQGSGTEAFF. The CDR3 coding sequence is TGTGCCAGCAGCACCAGACAGGGGTCGGGTACTGAAGCTTTCTTT.

Remarks on this clone: Mismatch with germline at one junction end may stem from a read error. The chain employs TRBV28 and TRBJ1-3; D might be TRBD1 (5 bases). The CDR3 sequence is 15 residues long. Germline values: CDR1 MDHEN, CDR2 SYDVKM. This CDR3 is CASSSSDISGNTIYF. DNA for the CDR3: TGTGCCAGCAGTTCGTCGGACATCTCTGGTAACACCATATATTTT.

As concerns this clone: Other nucleotide sequences in the sample specify the same CDR3. The CDR3 nucleotides are TGTGCCAGCAGTGGCCAGGGCTTGAACACCGGGGAGCTGTTTTTT. Protein product: CASSGQGLNTGELFF. The chain carries TRBV2 and TRBJ2-2; perhaps TRBD1 as D (5 bases). V lost 4 bases to trimming and J lost 1 base, with 10 bases between them. The CDR3 covers 15 residues. Germline V gene data show CDR1 as SNHLY and CDR2 as FYNNEI.

In its sample, this clone was seen a few times. The CDR3 nucleotides are TGTGCCAGCAGCTTAACCCGGGACAGGAACACTGAAGCTTTCTTT. This translates into CASSLTRDRNTEAFF. The chain is built from TRBV7-2 and TRBJ1-1; TRBD1 matches 7 bases. Trimming removed 2 bases from V and 1 base from J; junction bases left unmatched: 4. The CDR3 totals 15 residues. Germline lookup yields CDR1 SGHTA and CDR2 FQGNSA. The variable domain in full, with the rest retrieved from reference TRBV7-2 and TRBJ1-1, is GAGVSQSPSNKVTEKGKDVELRCDPISGHTALYWYRQSLGQGLEFLIYFQGNSAPDKSGLPSDRFSAERTGGSVSTLTIQRTQQEDSAVYLCASSLTRDRNTEAFFGQGTRLTVV.

The chain couples TRBV10-3 to TRBJ2-1, with 12 bases lining up with TRBD1. CDR1 is ENHRY, CDR2 SYGVKD, per germline. The CDR3 has 16 residues. V lost 2 bases and J lost 5; bases outside the gene matches: 4. The DNA of the CDR3 is TGTGCCATCAGTGAGCGGGGACAGGGGGCCAACAATGAGCAGTTCTTC. It translates to CAISERGQGANNEQFF.

The chain couples TRBV19 to TRBJ2-5; possible D gene TRBD2, 6 bases. CDR1 and CDR2 (germline): LNHDA, SQIVND (reference sequence). The CDR3 totals 16 residues. V gave up 4 bases and J gave up 2 bases, with 17 bases separating them. DNA for the CDR3: TGTGCCAGTAGTACCAACCCCGCGGGGTATCAAGAGACCCAGTACTTC. It codes for CASSTNPAGYQETQYF.

The chain couples TRBV6-5 to TRBJ2-2; maybe TRBD1 (6 bases). Germline CDR1 reads MNHEY; CDR2 reads SVGAGI. The CDR3 runs to 14 residues. The V and J ends lost 6 bases and 3 bases respectively, with 11 bases between them. CDR3 amino acids: CASRWDTYTGELFF. CDR3 nucleotide sequence: TGTGCCAGCAGATGGGACACCTACACCGGGGAGCTGTTTTTT.